The 8 T cell receptor beta chains listed next were all sequenced from one sample in a study of shared clonotypes between healthy human individuals. Using immunoSEQ multiplex PCR, the repertoire was profiled, and TCRdb retains in-frame clones only, with some absent. This table has 1.4 million to 1.5 million clones, roughly 96% appearing once. The sequenced sample was naive CD4+ T cells sorted from blood. Subset indicated: CD45RA+ positively selected. Every receptor here comes from a man between 25 and 39 years old in good health.

This clone was seen a single time. The identical CDR3 is also encoded by other nucleotide sequences in the sample. The chain couples TRBV19 to TRBJ2-3; D assignment may be TRBD1 or TRBD2 (5 bases each). Germline V gene sequence: CDR1 LNHDA, CDR2 SQIVND (reference sequence). The CDR3 has 15 amino acids. The V end was cut by 2 bases, the J end by 1 base, with 10 bases between. This chain's CDR3 is CASSILGEGTDTQYF. In DNA form, the CDR3 reads TGTGCCAGTAGTATATTGGGGGAAGGCACAGATACGCAGTATTTT.

The gene calls are TRBV7-2 and TRBJ2-7; 10 bases are a match to TRBD1. V shed 5 bases, J shed 2 bases, and the junction held 6 bases outside the gene matches. CDR1 and CDR2 from the germline V gene are SGHTA and FQGNSA. The CDR3 totals 15 residues. The DNA for the CDR3 is TGTGCCAGCAGCCCGGCCGGGACAGGGGCCTACGAGCAGTACTTC. Translating it yields CASSPAGTGAYEQYF.

This clone has a single count. This rearrangement joins TRBV7-6 to TRBJ2-7; 7 bases are shared with TRBD1. Losses at the gene ends were 2 bases for V and 5 bases for J; bases not matched to a gene: 12. This CDR3 region has 16 residues. Looked up from germline, CDR1 is SGHVS and CDR2 is FNYEAQ. The CDR3: CASSLLSGTATNEQYF. The CDR3, as DNA: TGTGCCAGCAGCTTATTATCCGGGACAGCGACTAACGAGCAGTACTTC.

This chain links TRBV5-1 with TRBJ2-1; 7 nucleotides align to TRBD2. The length of the CDR3 is 16 residues. CDR1 is SGHRS and CDR2 is YFSETQ in the germline V gene. The V gene end was trimmed by 4 bases and the J gene end by 3 bases; junction bases not matched to a gene: 10. Here the CDR3 DNA reads TGCGCCAGCAGCCGGAGGCGGGAGACAAACTACAATGAGCAGTTCTTC. This codes for CASSRRRETNYNEQFF.

The chain couples TRBV7-2 to TRBJ2-2; TRBD1 matches at 8 bases. Germline V gene sequence: CDR1 SGHTA, CDR2 FQGNSA. With V trimmed by 3 bases and J by 6 bases, 15 bases remained unmatched. This CDR3 region has 18 residues. This CDR3 is CASSLGTGQSTRSGELFF. The CDR3 DNA reads as TGTGCCAGCAGCTTGGGGACAGGCCAATCCACGCGCTCCGGGGAGCTGTTTTTT.

J is TRBJ2-7 and V is TRBV2, with D unclear. CDR3 length: 12 residues. V was clipped by 6 bases and J by 4 bases, with 10 bases between them. Looked up from germline, CDR1 is SNHLY and CDR2 is FYNNEI. The CDR3 DNA follows: TGTGCCAGCAGGGGTCAATTGTACGAGCAGTACTTC. Protein: CASRGQLYEQYF.

This chain connects TRBV2 to TRBJ2-1, with D tentatively TRBD2 (5 bases). Germline lookup yields CDR1 SNHLY and CDR2 FYNNEI. Between the trimmed V and J ends, which lost 4 bases and 6 bases, there was a span of 10 bases. This CDR3 has 13 residues. The CDR3 nucleotides are TGTGCCAGCAGTGTCCTAGCCCCCAATGAGCAGTTCTTC. This gives the protein CASSVLAPNEQFF. Looking up the rest from reference TRBV2 and TRBJ2-1 gives the full variable domain: EPEVTQTPSHQVTQMGQEVILRCVPISNHLYFYWYRQILGQKVEFLVSFYNNEISEKSEIFDDQFSVERPDGSNFTLKIRSTKLEDSAMYFCASSVLAPNEQFFGPGTRLTVL.

This clone appeared once. This chain connects TRBV27 to TRBJ2-3, with TRBD2 identical over 8 bases. After removal of 5 bases from V and 2 bases from J, the junction contained 15 bases not matched to a gene. Germline CDR1 and CDR2: MNHEY and SMNVEV (reference sequence). This CDR3 is built from 18 residues. The CDR3 region has the DNA TGTGCCAGCAGTATGGTGGCGGGACTAGGTCTAAACACAGATACGCAGTATTTT. Amino acid sequence: CASSMVAGLGLNTDTQYF.